This note documents a single T cell receptor (beta chain) sequence. The data are from a study of tumor-infiltrating lymphocytes in primary liver carcinoma. At the level of the study: Stage T1-T3 N0M0 tumors spanned about 4 to 11 cm.

Production of TCR beta cDNA used 500 ng total RNA together with a constant-region primer. It was through three nested multiplex PCR rounds of slightly modified ARM-PCR that TCR beta libraries arose. With TRBV1-TRBV30 forward primers and a C-beta reverse primer, the first two PCR rounds were run for approximately 10 cycles each. TCRdb reanalysed the multiplex PCR reads using MiXCR and keeps one entry per CDR3 protein. The table shows about 120,000 distinct CDR3 sequences, with less than 75% occurring only once. Trimming stripped 1 base from V and 0 bases from J, with 15 bases between. The CDR3 contains 17 residues. CDR1 and CDR2 from the germline V gene are MGHRA and YSYEKL. For each extraction, RNA and DNA were obtained together from around 20-30 mg of unsorted bulk tissue.

The chain joins TRBV4-1 to TRBJ1-1, with D unclear. Material: tumor-adjacent normal liver tissue. The TCR was taken from a woman aged 55-69 years with primary liver carcinoma and hepatitis B virus infection. CDR3 DNA: TGCGCCAGCAGCCAAGCTCAGCGTACTTTAATGAACACTGAAGCTTTCTTT. It is translated as CASSQAQRTLMNTEAFF.